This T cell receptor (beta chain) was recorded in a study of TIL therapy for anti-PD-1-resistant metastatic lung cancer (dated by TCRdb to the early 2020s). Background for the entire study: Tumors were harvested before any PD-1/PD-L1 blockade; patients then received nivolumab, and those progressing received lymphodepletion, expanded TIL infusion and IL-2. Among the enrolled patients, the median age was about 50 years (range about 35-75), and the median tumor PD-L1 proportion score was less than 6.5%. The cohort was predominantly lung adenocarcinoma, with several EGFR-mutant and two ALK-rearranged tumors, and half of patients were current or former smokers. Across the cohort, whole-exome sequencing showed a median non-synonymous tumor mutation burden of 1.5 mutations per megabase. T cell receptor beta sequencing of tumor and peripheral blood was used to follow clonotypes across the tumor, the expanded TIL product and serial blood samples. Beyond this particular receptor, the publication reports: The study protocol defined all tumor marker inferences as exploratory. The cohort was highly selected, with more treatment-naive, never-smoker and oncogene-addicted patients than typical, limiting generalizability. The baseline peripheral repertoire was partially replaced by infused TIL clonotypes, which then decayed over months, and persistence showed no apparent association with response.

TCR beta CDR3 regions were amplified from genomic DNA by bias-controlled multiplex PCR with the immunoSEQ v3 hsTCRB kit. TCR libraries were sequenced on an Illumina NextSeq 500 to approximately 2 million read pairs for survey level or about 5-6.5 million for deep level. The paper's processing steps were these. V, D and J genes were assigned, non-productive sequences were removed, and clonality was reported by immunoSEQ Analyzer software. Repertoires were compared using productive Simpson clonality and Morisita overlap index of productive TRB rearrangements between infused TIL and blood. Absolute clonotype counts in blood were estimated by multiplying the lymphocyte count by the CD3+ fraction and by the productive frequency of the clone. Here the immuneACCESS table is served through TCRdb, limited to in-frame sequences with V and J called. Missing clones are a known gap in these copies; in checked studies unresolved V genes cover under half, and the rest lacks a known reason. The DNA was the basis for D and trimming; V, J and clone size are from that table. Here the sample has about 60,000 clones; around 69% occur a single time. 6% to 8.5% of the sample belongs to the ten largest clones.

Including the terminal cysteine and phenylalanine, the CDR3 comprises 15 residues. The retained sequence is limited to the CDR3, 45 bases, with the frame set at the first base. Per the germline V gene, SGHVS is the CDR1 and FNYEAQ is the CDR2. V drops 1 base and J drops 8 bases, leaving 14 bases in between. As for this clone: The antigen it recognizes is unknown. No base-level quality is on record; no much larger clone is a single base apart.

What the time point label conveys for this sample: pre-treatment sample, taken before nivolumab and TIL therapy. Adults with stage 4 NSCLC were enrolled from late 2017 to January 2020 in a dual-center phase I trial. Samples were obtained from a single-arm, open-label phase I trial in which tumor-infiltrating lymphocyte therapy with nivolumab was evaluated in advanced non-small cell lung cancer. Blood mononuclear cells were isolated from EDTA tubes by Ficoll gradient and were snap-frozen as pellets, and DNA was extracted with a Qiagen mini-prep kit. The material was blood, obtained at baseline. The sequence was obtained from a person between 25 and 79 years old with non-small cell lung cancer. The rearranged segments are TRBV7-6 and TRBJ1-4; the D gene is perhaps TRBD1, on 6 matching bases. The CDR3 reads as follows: CASSLGQAWKEKLFF. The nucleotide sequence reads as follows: TGTGCCAGCAGCTTAGGACAGGCCTGGAAAGAAAAACTGTTTTTT.